These T cell receptor beta chains were read from a single sample in a study of graft-versus-host responses after intestinal transplantation. Assay used: immunoSEQ multiplex PCR; TCRdb lists only in-frame clones, some missing. The table records roughly 90,000 clones, 80% to 95% of them present only once. For these TCRs, the target antigens are not known. The specimen comprised unstimulated CD8+ T cells sorted from spleen or lymph node cells, sampled before intestinal transplant. Source of these receptors: a human donor who received an intestinal transplant. CDR3s include the opening cysteine and the closing phenylalanine or tryptophan. A D gene is named only where the DNA matches it firmly. Size tells how often a clone was seen (once, few, many) or the class of an expanded clone, and some rows leave it out.

size	J	V	D	CDR3	DNA
NA	TRBJ2-1	TRBV5-1	NA	CASSLISGLWRVEQFF	TGCGCCAGCAGCTTAATTTCGGGGCTATGGCGCGTCGAGCAGTTCTTC
NA	TRBJ2-1	TRBV7-9	NA	CASSRTMNRYEQFF	TGTGCCAGCAGCCGGACAATGAACAGATATGAGCAGTTCTTC
NA	TRBJ1-3	TRBV7-2	NA	CASSRGDSGNTIYF	TGTGCCAGCAGCCGAGGCGACAGCGGAAACACCATATATTTT
NA	TRBJ2-7	TRBV7-9	NA	CASTSGPGQAYEQYF	TGTGCCAGCACTAGCGGACCGGGACAGGCCTACGAGCAGTACTTC
NA	TRBJ1-1	TRBV20-1	NA	CSAWTVEAFF	TGCAGTGCCTGGACAGTTGAAGCTTTCTTT
few	TRBJ2-5	TRBV13	TRBD1	CASSFQGEETQYF	TGTGCCAGCAGCTTCCAGGGGGAAGAGACCCAGTACTTC
NA	TRBJ1-1	TRBV4-1	NA	CASSHQKTGLNTEAFF	TGCGCCAGCAGCCACCAAAAGACAGGCCTGAACACTGAAGCTTTCTTT
NA	TRBJ2-5	TRBV13	TRBD2	CASSPGTNRFQETQYF	TGTGCCAGCAGCCCCGGGACTAACCGCTTTCAAGAGACCCAGTACTTC
NA	TRBJ2-7	TRBV5-1	NA	CASSSPSDAYEQYF	TGCGCCAGCAGCTCGCCTAGCGACGCCTACGAGCAGTACTTC
NA	TRBJ1-5	TRBV9	NA	CASSVGDSNQPQHF	TGTGCCAGCAGCGTAGGGGATAGCAATCAGCCCCAGCATTTT
once	TRBJ2-7	TRBV29-1	TRBD2	CSVLGLAGGEGSYEQYF	TGCAGCGTCTTGGGACTAGCGGGAGGAGAGGGCTCCTACGAGCAGTACTTC
NA	TRBJ2-7	TRBV29-1	TRBD1	CSYRDSPYEQYF	TGCAGCTACCGGGACAGCCCCTACGAGCAGTACTTC
NA	TRBJ2-3	TRBV2	TRBD2	CASSWASGITDTQYF	TGTGCCAGCAGTTGGGCTAGCGGCATCACAGATACGCAGTATTTT
NA	TRBJ1-2	TRBV19	NA	CASSAPDRHPSDYGYTF	TGTGCCAGTAGTGCCCCAGACAGACACCCTTCTGACTATGGCTACACCTTC
NA	TRBJ2-7	TRBV2	NA	CASTGTYYEQYF	TGTGCCAGCACTGGGACCTACTACGAGCAGTACTTC
once	TRBJ2-7	TRBV29-1	TRBD2	CSVQPTGTSGSYAPYF	TGCAGCGTTCAACCCACCGGGACTAGCGGGAGTTACGCACCATACTTC
NA	TRBJ2-3	TRBV5-6	NA	CASSLRVTDTQYF	TGTGCCAGCAGCCTCAGGGTCACGGATACGCAGTATTTT
NA	TRBJ1-2	TRBV2	TRBD1	CASREDRGRIGYTF	TGTGCCAGCAGGGAAGACAGGGGGCGAATTGGCTACACCTTC
NA	TRBJ2-3	TRBV5-5	NA	CASSLAGGLVTVNTDTQYF	TGTGCCAGCAGCTTGGCCGGGGGATTGGTGACGGTAAACACAGATACGCAGTATTTT
NA	TRBJ2-1	TRBV13	NA	CASSLRGHNEQFF	TGTGCCAGCAGCTTACGGGGTCACAATGAGCAGTTCTTC
NA	TRBJ2-3	TRBV9	TRBD1	CASSVGGGGTDTQYF	TGTGCCAGCAGCGTAGGAGGGGGCGGCACAGATACGCAGTATTTT
NA	TRBJ2-7	TRBV6-5	NA	CASSYLQNPYEQYF	TGTGCCAGCAGTTACTTACAGAACCCCTACGAGCAGTACTTC
once	TRBJ1-5	TRBV9	NA	CASSPTFSNQPQHF	TGTGCCAGCAGCCCAACCTTCAGCAATCAGCCCCAGCATTTT
NA	TRBJ2-7	TRBV6-1	NA	CASSERAGPHEQYF	TGTGCCAGCAGTGAAAGGGCGGGGCCCCACGAGCAGTACTTC
many	TRBJ2-3	TRBV2	NA	CASSVPVGGVSTDTQYF	TGTGCCAGCAGTGTTCCCGTTGGCGGGGTCAGCACAGATACGCAGTATTTT
NA	TRBJ2-5	TRBV6-5	TRBD1	CASSYGQGGETQYF	TGTGCCAGCAGTTACGGACAGGGGGGAGAGACCCAGTACTTC
NA	TRBJ1-1	TRBV27	TRBD1	CASSLAPPGGAPLNTEAFF	TGTGCCAGCAGTTTAGCCCCCCCAGGGGGCGCTCCCCTGAACACTGAAGCTTTCTTT
NA	TRBJ1-1	TRBV4-1	NA	CASSPAGDGGTEAFF	TGCGCCAGCAGCCCCGCAGGGGATGGTGGAACTGAAGCTTTCTTT
few	TRBJ2-7	TRBV6-1	TRBD2	CASSETSGSSYEQYF	TGTGCCAGCAGTGAAACTAGCGGGAGTTCCTACGAGCAGTACTTC
NA	TRBJ2-1	TRBV15	NA	CATSRVGGSSYNEQFF	TGTGCCACCAGCAGAGTGGGGGGAAGCTCCTACAATGAGCAGTTCTTC
NA	TRBJ2-7	TRBV6-5	NA	CASSYSGPYEQYF	TGTGCCAGCAGTTACTCAGGACCCTACGAGCAGTACTTC
NA	TRBJ2-7	TRBV4-1	NA	CASSQDGSSYEQYF	TGCGCCAGCAGCCAAGATGGGAGCTCCTACGAGCAGTACTTC
NA	TRBJ1-2	TRBV18	NA	CASRPGEDYDYTF	TGTGCCAGCCGACCTGGGGAGGACTATGACTACACCTTC
NA	TRBJ2-1	TRBV6-5	TRBD2	CASSGGGSYNEQFF	TGTGCCAGCAGTGGGGGGGGGTCCTACAATGAGCAGTTCTTC
few	TRBJ1-2	TRBV28	NA	CASRPNDEGRYGYTF	TGTGCCAGCAGACCTAACGACGAGGGACGGTATGGCTACACCTTC
NA	TRBJ2-4	TRBV25-1	NA	CASMVGDKNIQYF	TGTGCCAGCATGGTAGGGGACAAAAACATTCAGTACTTC
NA	TRBJ2-7	TRBV10-2	NA	CASSDPGGWSYEQYF	TGCGCCAGCAGTGATCCCGGGGGCTGGTCATACGAGCAGTACTTC
once	TRBJ2-7	TRBV29-1	TRBD1	CSVAQGDAYEQYF	TGCAGCGTTGCTCAGGGGGACGCCTACGAGCAGTACTTC
NA	TRBJ2-5	TRBV5-1	NA	CASNRPDTQETQYF	TGCGCCAGCAACCGACCGGACACCCAAGAGACCCAGTACTTC
NA	TRBJ1-1	TRBV28	NA	CASSSHPFRAMMDTEAFF	TGTGCCAGCAGTTCCCACCCCTTTAGGGCCATGATGGACACTGAAGCTTTCTTT
NA	TRBJ1-6	TRBV29-1	NA	CSVGDISPLHF	TGCAGCGTAGGGGACATCTCACCCCTCCACTTT
NA	TRBJ1-5	TRBV7-7	NA	CASSGRTWGCNQPQHF	TGTGCCAGCAGCGGACGGACCTGGGGCTGCAATCAGCCCCAGCATTTT
NA	TRBJ2-1	TRBV7-6	NA	CASSLGALVGNEQFF	TGTGCCAGCAGCTTAGGGGCCCTAGTTGGCAATGAGCAGTTCTTC
NA	TRBJ1-3	TRBV7-6	NA	CASSEIYRVGNTIYF	TGTGCCAGCAGCGAAATCTACAGGGTTGGAAACACCATATATTTT
NA	TRBJ2-3	TRBV11-2	NA	CASSLGGASTDTQYF	TGTGCCAGCAGCTTAGGGGGGGCCAGCACAGATACGCAGTATTTT
NA	TRBJ1-5	TRBV4-1	NA	CASSPLFPTETYNQPQHF	TGCGCCAGCAGCCCGCTCTTTCCGACAGAAACCTACAATCAGCCCCAGCATTTT
NA	TRBJ2-1	TRBV5-4	NA	CASSLWAGSYNEQFF	TGTGCCAGCAGCTTGTGGGCAGGCTCCTACAATGAGCAGTTCTTC
NA	TRBJ2-7	TRBV4-1	NA	CASSQTLAGGEQYF	TGCGCCAGCAGCCAAACATTGGCTGGGGGCGAGCAGTACTTC
NA	TRBJ2-7	TRBV15	TRBD2	CATSRDRTSGTYEQYF	TGTGCCACCAGCAGAGATAGGACTAGCGGGACTTACGAGCAGTACTTC
NA	TRBJ2-1	TRBV11-2	NA	CASSLAKLPDGYNEQFF	TGTGCCAGCAGCTTAGCTAAGCTTCCCGACGGATACAATGAGCAGTTCTTC
NA	TRBJ2-5	TRBV7-9	NA	CASSLHKAERETQYF	TGTGCCAGCAGCCTTCATAAGGCGGAACGCGAGACCCAGTACTTC
NA	TRBJ2-2	TRBV7-9	NA	CASRATGEGTGELFF	TGTGCCAGCAGAGCAACAGGGGAGGGTACCGGGGAGCTGTTTTTT
NA	TRBJ2-7	TRBV14	NA	CASSQEGVNSYEQYF	TGTGCCAGCAGCCAAGAGGGGGTTAATTCCTACGAGCAGTACTTC
NA	TRBJ2-3	TRBV5-6	NA	CASSPSGASSTDTQYF	TGTGCCAGCAGCCCCTCGGGAGCCTCTAGCACAGATACGCAGTATTTT
NA	TRBJ2-1	TRBV9	TRBD1	CASSVGGQGQFF	TGTGCCAGCAGCGTAGGAGGACAGGGCCAGTTCTTC
NA	TRBJ1-6	TRBV10-3	TRBD1	CATEEDREDYNSPLHF	TGTGCCACCGAAGAGGACAGGGAAGACTATAATTCACCCCTCCACTTT
NA	TRBJ2-3	TRBV4-2	NA	CASSQSTDTQYF	TGTGCCAGCAGCCAAAGCACAGATACGCAGTATTTT
NA	TRBJ2-3	TRBV13	NA	CASSRNTDTQYF	TGTGCCAGCAGCCGGAACACAGATACGCAGTATTTT
NA	TRBJ1-2	TRBV19	TRBD1	CASNPGGNGYTF	TGTGCCAGTAATCCAGGGGGAAATGGCTACACCTTC
NA	TRBJ2-1	TRBV5-6	TRBD2	CASSWATAGGYNEQFF	TGTGCCAGCAGCTGGGCTACGGCGGGAGGGTACAATGAGCAGTTCTTC